This T cell receptor (beta chain) was observed in a study of neurological immune-mediated disorders. Findings and limits, study-wide: There were no CDR3 amino acid sequences shared by expanded clones across subjects, a result suggesting private repertoires in all groups.

This clonotype showed up many times. Its antigen remains unidentified. The yield of each sequencing run was over 190 million TCR-beta sequences from 15-18 subjects. Using its own MiXCR run on the 5' RACE reads, TCRdb lists one record per CDR3 protein. The sample lists approximately 30,000 distinct CDR3 sequences; around 20% were seen once. The group of healthy controls was made up of people who were blood bank volunteers in Maryland, USA. The germline gives CDR1 MDHEN, CDR2 SYDVKM. The V gene lost 6 bases and the J gene lost 1 base, with 15 bases spanning the gap. CDR3 length: 15 residues. The sequenced material came from PBMCs. The TCR was taken from an older woman in good health. The chain couples TRBV28 to TRBJ1-1; D is undetermined. The DNA of the CDR3 is TGTGCCAGCAGGTACCTGGATTCGGGGAACACTGAAGCTTTCTTT. Translated: CASRYLDSGNTEAFF.